This entry features one T cell receptor beta chain sequence. Antigen unknown. These data are taken from a study of T cell repertoires in cytomegalovirus infection. Study details: Newly reported HLA-C-restricted and thoroughly characterized HLA-B-restricted CMV epitopes were employed. Public TCR beta signature analysis indicated the presence of both CMV infection and matching HLA type. Regarding the study as a whole: Of the TCR beta families, the public ones yielded a cumulative frequency that identified carriers of CMV plus the relevant HLA. In two of eight donors, the top clonotype was HLA-C-restricted CMV-specific.

TCRdb re-analysed the reads in MiXCR, keeping a single row per CDR3 protein. The table has 700,000 to 900,000 distinct CDR3 sequences, about 28% seen once. Trimming cost V 6 bases and J 5 bases, with 20 bases left between them. Germline lookup yields CDR1 SNHLY and CDR2 FYNNEI. The CDR3 spans 16 residues. The material sequenced was cultured CD8+ T cells from PBMCs, taken from culture after CMV antigen stimulation. The sequence was collected from a human donor in good health (CMV status not recorded). Some clones in this sample may be carry-over from other donors' samples. The rearrangement links TRBV2 to TRBJ2-1; TRBD2 might be the D (6 bases). The chain's CDR3 is CASRPARLDPDNEQFF. The DNA for the CDR3 is TGTGCCAGCAGGCCCGCAAGACTAGATCCGGACAATGAGCAGTTCTTC.